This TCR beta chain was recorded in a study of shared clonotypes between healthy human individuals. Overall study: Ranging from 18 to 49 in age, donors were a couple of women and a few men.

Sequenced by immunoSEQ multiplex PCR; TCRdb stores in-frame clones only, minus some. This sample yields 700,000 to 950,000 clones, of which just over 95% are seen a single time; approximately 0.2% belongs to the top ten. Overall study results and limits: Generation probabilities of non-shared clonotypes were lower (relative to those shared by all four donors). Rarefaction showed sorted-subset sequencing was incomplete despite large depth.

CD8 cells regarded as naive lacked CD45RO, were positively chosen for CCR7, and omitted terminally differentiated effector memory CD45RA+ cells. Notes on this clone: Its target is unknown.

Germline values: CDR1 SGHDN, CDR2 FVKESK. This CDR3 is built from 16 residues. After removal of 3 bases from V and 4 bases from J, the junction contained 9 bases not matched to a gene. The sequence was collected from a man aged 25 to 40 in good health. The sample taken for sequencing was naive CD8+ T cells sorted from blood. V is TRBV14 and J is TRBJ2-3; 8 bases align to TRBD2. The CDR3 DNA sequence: TGTGCCAGCAGCCACGGAAGCGGGAGTGGCGCAGATACGCAGTATTTT. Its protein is CASSHGSGSGADTQYF. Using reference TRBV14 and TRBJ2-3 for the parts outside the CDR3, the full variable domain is EAGVTQFPSHSVIEKGQTVTLRCDPISGHDNLYWYRRVMGKEIKFLLHFVKESKQDESGMPNNRFLAERTGGTYSTLKVQPAELEDSGVYFCASSHGSGSGADTQYFGPGTRLTVL.